This entry concerns a single T cell receptor beta chain. Its target is not known. CD45RO negativity and positive selection for CCR7 defined naive CD8 cells, a population that excluded terminally differentiated effector memory CD45RA+ cells. The data stem from a study of shared clonotypes between healthy human individuals. Overall study context: Each donor's CD4 naive and CD4 memory cells filled three plates apiece, CD8 naive two, and CD8 memory one.

The study, taken as a whole, reports: Larger estimated richness was generally recorded for naive subsets relative to memory subsets.

Germline lookup yields CDR1 MNHEY and CDR2 SMNVEV (reference sequence). V was shortened by 2 bases and J by 4 bases, with 5 bases between the two germline ends. This CDR3 has 13 amino acids. In replicate PCRs of sorted subsets, roughly 200 ng DNA, approximately 32,000 T cell genomes, was used. This table comes from immunoSEQ multiplex PCR, and its TCRdb copy is limited to in-frame clones, with some not included. The repertoire holds roughly 650,000 clones, 96% seen once, with about 0.12% in the top ten. The receptor was derived from a woman younger than 45 in good health. The chain couples TRBV27 to TRBJ1-4; no firm D call. The specimen sequenced was naive CD8+ T cells sorted from blood. The CDR3 bases are TGTGCCAGCAGTTTACTGCTTAATGAAAAACTGTTTTTT. Translation: CASSLLLNEKLFF.